A selection of T cell receptor beta chains follows, all from one sample in a study of cytomegalovirus exposure and HLA in healthy donors. Sequencing used immunoSEQ multiplex PCR; TCRdb keeps in-frame clones, though not all of them. Among some 150,000 clones, around three quarters were seen once, and the ten largest hold 4%. Material: PBMCs. The receptors stem from a woman aged 40-49 years in good health and CMV-seronegative. CDR3s include the opening cysteine and the closing phenylalanine or tryptophan. A D gene is named only where the DNA matches it firmly. A row's size may be missing; if present it is once, few, many or a size class.

v_call: TRBV4-1
d_call: -
clone_size: -
j_call: TRBJ2-7
cdr3_aa: CASSQRNGVEQYF
cdr3_nt: TGCGCCAGCAGCCAAAGGAACGGAGTGGAGCAGTACTTC

v_call: TRBV6-6
d_call: -
clone_size: -
j_call: TRBJ2-1
cdr3_aa: CASSLYTGIHEQFF
cdr3_nt: TGTGCCAGCAGCCTCTACACAGGGATCCATGAGCAGTTCTTC

v_call: TRBV6-1
d_call: TRBD1
clone_size: -
j_call: TRBJ2-7
cdr3_aa: CASIPRDRAYEQYF
cdr3_nt: TGTGCCAGCATCCCCCGGGACAGGGCCTACGAGCAGTACTTC

v_call: TRBV5-1
d_call: TRBD2
clone_size: few
j_call: TRBJ2-5
cdr3_aa: CASSLGDRGDQETQYF
cdr3_nt: TGCGCCAGCAGCCTGGGGGACCGGGGGGATCAAGAGACCCAGTACTTC

v_call: TRBV18
d_call: -
clone_size: -
j_call: TRBJ2-1
cdr3_aa: CASSPEPGQPNEQFF
cdr3_nt: TGTGCCAGCTCTCCTGAACCGGGACAACCTAATGAGCAGTTCTTC

v_call: TRBV6-1
d_call: -
clone_size: -
j_call: TRBJ1-2
cdr3_aa: CASSELRGKDYGYTF
cdr3_nt: TGTGCCAGCAGTGAACTTCGGGGGAAGGACTATGGCTACACCTTC

v_call: TRBV13
d_call: -
clone_size: -
j_call: TRBJ1-5
cdr3_aa: CASSLRMTGHTSNQPQHF
cdr3_nt: TGTGCCAGCAGCTTACGAATGACGGGACATACCAGCAATCAGCCCCAGCATTTT

v_call: TRBV6-5
d_call: -
clone_size: -
j_call: TRBJ1-4
cdr3_aa: CASSFTGQSEKLFF
cdr3_nt: TGTGCCAGCAGTTTCACCGGACAGAGTGAAAAACTGTTTTTT

v_call: TRBV6-1
d_call: TRBD2
clone_size: -
j_call: TRBJ2-1
cdr3_aa: CASIAGGSYNEQFF
cdr3_nt: TGTGCCAGCATAGCGGGGGGGTCCTACAATGAGCAGTTCTTC

v_call: TRBV7-8
d_call: -
clone_size: -
j_call: TRBJ1-1
cdr3_aa: CASSYPPNRLRGTEAFF
cdr3_nt: TGTGCCAGCAGCTACCCCCCAAACAGGCTACGAGGCACTGAAGCTTTCTTT

v_call: TRBV9
d_call: TRBD1
clone_size: -
j_call: TRBJ1-2
cdr3_aa: CASSLTGNGYTF
cdr3_nt: TGTGCCAGCAGCCTGACAGGGAATGGCTACACCTTC

v_call: TRBV9
d_call: -
clone_size: -
j_call: TRBJ1-6
cdr3_aa: CASSAGGAQYNSPLHF
cdr3_nt: TGTGCCAGCAGCGCGGGGGGGGCGCAATATAATTCACCCCTCCACTTT

v_call: TRBV19
d_call: -
clone_size: -
j_call: TRBJ2-4
cdr3_aa: CASSSFGAGVNIQYF
cdr3_nt: TGTGCCAGTAGTTCATTCGGGGCAGGGGTAAACATTCAGTACTTC

v_call: TRBV10-1
d_call: TRBD1
clone_size: few
j_call: TRBJ2-7
cdr3_aa: CASSSGTGNYEQYF
cdr3_nt: TGCGCCAGCTCCTCCGGGACAGGGAACTACGAGCAGTACTTC

v_call: TRBV5-1
d_call: -
clone_size: -
j_call: TRBJ2-3
cdr3_aa: CASSPPRGSTDTQYF
cdr3_nt: TGCGCCAGCAGCCCCCCAAGGGGATCCACAGATACGCAGTATTTT

v_call: TRBV5-1
d_call: TRBD2
clone_size: -
j_call: TRBJ2-7
cdr3_aa: CASRASGGLVYEQYF
cdr3_nt: TGCGCCAGCAGAGCTAGCGGGGGGCTTGTTTACGAGCAGTACTTC

v_call: TRBV7-9
d_call: -
clone_size: -
j_call: TRBJ1-1
cdr3_aa: CASSPPGSSNTEAFF
cdr3_nt: TGTGCCAGCAGCCCGCCCGGGTCCTCGAACACTGAAGCTTTCTTT